This entry describes one T cell receptor beta chain. The entry originates in a study of graft-versus-host responses after intestinal transplantation. Study-wide background: Each of the recipients got a multivisceral, liver-intestinal, or isolated intestinal transplant.

TCRdb keeps only in-frame clones here, not all; method: immunoSEQ multiplex PCR. Of roughly 12,000 clones listed, approximately 82% were seen once; the top ten hold roughly 50%. There are 15 residues in the CDR3. V was pared by 0 bases and J by 1 base, with 9 bases between. Germline assignment: CDR1 LNHNV and CDR2 YYDKDF (reference sequence). V usage is TRBV15 and J usage is TRBJ1-1; D is possibly TRBD1 (5 bases). This clonotype originated in a human patient who received an intestinal transplant, so some T cells may come from the graft donor. Sequenced material: PBMCs, taken roughly 19 weeks after transplant. The CDR3 bases are TGTGCCACCAGCAGAGAGGGGGGACCGAACACTGAAGCTTTCTTT. This sequence encodes CATSREGGPNTEAFF.